This T cell receptor beta chain emerged from a study of cytomegalovirus exposure and HLA in healthy donors. The study, taken as a whole, reports: Later on, a genetic analysis was performed. It linked a missense variant in DCLRE1C with V- and J-gene trimming of TCR beta.

As concerns this clone: The antigen remains unidentified.

The PCR employed 60 Vbeta primers together with 13 Jbeta primers. Produced via immunoSEQ multiplex PCR; TCRdb's table is partial and in-frame only. The sample holds roughly 160,000 clones, about 80% seen once. Germline V gene sequence: CDR1 LGHNA, CDR2 YSLEER. Trimming at V came to 1 base and at J to 2 bases, leaving 10 bases not matched to a gene. This CDR3 spans 18 amino acids. Despite likely unrecorded immune exposures, the donors were nominally healthy at the time of sampling. This receptor was taken from a man younger than 35 in good health and CMV-seropositive. Material for sequencing was PBMCs. The chain carries TRBV4-3 and TRBJ2-3; 9 nucleotides agree with TRBD2. Here the CDR3 reads CASSQAGASGVLTDTQYF. CDR3 DNA: TGCGCCAGCAGCCAAGCGGGGGCTAGCGGGGTGCTCACAGATACGCAGTATTTT.